This T cell receptor beta chain is drawn from a study of T cells in Graves' hyperthyroidism and ophthalmopathy. General study findings and limits: Blood also contained most expanded thyroid clonotypes above 0.001. Model predictions of ophthalmopathy came a median roughly 6.4 months before onset. A model using 13 V-J features told ophthalmopathy apart from stable hyperthyroidism.

This clonotype occurred many times. Its target is unknown. Stable hyperthyroidism: no ophthalmopathy progression over 18 months of follow-up. The investigators amplified TCR beta CDR3 regions from RNA transcripts. Using the HTBI primer set, a first-round RT-PCR was run on the TCR CDR3. TCRdb re-derived calls from the multiplex PCR reads in MiXCR, one entry per CDR3 protein. The data show a few hundred thousand distinct CDR3 sequences, 15% seen once. V shed 1 base and J 5 bases; nucleotides not matched to a gene: 4. Germline CDR1 SGHAT, CDR2 FQDESV (reference sequence). The CDR3 has 16 residues. The sequence was collected from a woman between 25 and 40 years old with Graves' hyperthyroidism. The chain has TRBV11-1 and TRBJ2-5; TRBD2 aligns across 13 bases. Sequences were obtained from blood. CDR3 sequence reads: CASSLGLAGGSETQYF. The CDR3 DNA follows: TGTGCCAGCAGCTTAGGACTAGCGGGAGGTTCGGAGACCCAGTACTTC.